The next 26 T cell receptor beta chains were all read from a single sample in a study of control samples from healthy donors and cancer patients. Sequencing was performed with immunoSEQ multiplex PCR; in TCRdb, only in-frame clones are kept and a portion is missing. The data hold about 86,000 clones, with roughly nine tenths observed a single time. Specimen: PBMCs. All receptors derive from a woman between 50 and 59 years old with colorectal cancer.

This chain joins TRBV4-1 and TRBJ1-5, with 8 bases fitting TRBD1. V gave up 2 bases and J gave up 7 bases; unmatched junction bases: 13. The CDR3 runs to 17 residues. The V gene's germline CDR1 is MGHRA and CDR2 YSYEKL. This CDR3 reads CASSQSAIRGPGQPQHF. CDR3 DNA: TGCGCCAGCAGCCAATCGGCCATCAGGGGGCCAGGGCAGCCCCAGCATTTT.

This sequence joins TRBV27 and TRBJ1-6, with 7 nucleotides matching TRBD1. The germline gives CDR1 MNHEY, CDR2 SMNVEV (reference sequence). V was clipped by 5 bases and J by 10 bases; unmatched bases: 11. CDR3 size: 15 residues. CDR3 sequence: CASSVQGSLRSPLHF. The CDR3 nucleotides read TGTGCCAGCAGTGTACAGGGGTCGCTGAGGTCACCCCTCCACTTT.

On this clone: Other nucleotide sequences in the sample specify the same CDR3. The V call is TRBV9, the J call TRBJ2-6; D remains ambiguous. The CDR3 totals 15 residues. CDR1 is SGDLS and CDR2 is YYNGEE in the germline V gene. The V end lost 0 bases, the J end lost 0 bases, and 4 bases lay between the germline ends. The CDR3 region is CASSVEGSGANVLTF. CDR3 nucleotide sequence: TGTGCCAGCAGCGTAGAGGGCTCTGGGGCCAACGTCCTGACTTTC.

The chain combines TRBV5-1 with TRBJ2-1; 7 bases align to TRBD1. The CDR3 covers 11 residues. J lost 12 bases, V lost 3 bases, and 3 bases had no gene match. In germline, CDR1 is SGHRS, CDR2 YFSETQ. The CDR3 nucleotides are TGCGCCAGCAGCTGGGACAGAGGGCAGTTCTTC. Its protein is CASSWDRGQFF.

The chain is built from TRBV27 and TRBJ1-5; 7 bases agree with TRBD1. The V gene's germline CDR1 is MNHEY and CDR2 SMNVEV (reference sequence). CDR3 size: 12 residues. The V and J ends lost 7 bases and 6 bases, in that order; junction bases with no gene match: 3. The CDR3 nucleotides read TGTGCCAGCAAAACAGGGGTTCAGCCCCAGCATTTT. It encodes CASKTGVQPQHF.

In this sample, this clone turned up once. The chain uses TRBV5-5 and TRBJ2-7; 11 nucleotides match TRBD1. V was clipped by 0 bases and J by 2 bases; unmatched bases: 1. Germline CDR1 and CDR2: SGHKS and YYEKEE (reference sequence). This CDR3 spans 15 amino acids. In DNA, the CDR3 is TGTGCCAGCAGCTTGGGGACAGGGGGCCCCTACGAGCAGTACGTC. Translated: CASSLGTGGPYEQYV.

This chain uses TRBV6-2 or TRBV6-3 with TRBJ1-1; D uncertain. The CDR3 is made up of 13 amino acids. Germline V gene data show CDR1 as MNHEY and CDR2 as SVGEGT. V lost 2 bases and J 5 bases, leaving 9 bases between the germline ends. For the CDR3, the DNA is TGTGCCAGCAGTTACGTACGGGGTACTGAAGCTTTCTTT. It encodes CASSYVRGTEAFF.

This rearrangement joins TRBV27 to TRBJ2-2; no clear D. Germline V gene sequence: CDR1 MNHEY, CDR2 SMNVEV (reference sequence). The CDR3 has 12 amino acids. V was cut by 5 bases and J by 7 bases, with 8 bases left in between. CDR3 amino acids: CASSDDGGELFF. In nucleotides, the CDR3 is TGTGCCAGCAGTGATGATGGCGGGGAGCTGTTTTTT.

V is TRBV7-8 and J is TRBJ1-1; unclear D gene. Germline CDR1 reads SGHVS; CDR2 reads FQNEAQ. The V end lost 1 base, the J end lost 2 bases, and 11 bases lay between the germline ends. This CDR3 has 15 amino acids. The CDR3 region is CASSLEVASNTEAFF. The CDR3 coding sequence is TGTGCCAGCAGCTTAGAAGTGGCCTCCAACACTGAAGCTTTCTTT.

As concerns this clone: Other nucleotide sequences from this sample produce the same CDR3. V and J are TRBV19 and TRBJ2-2, with D maybe TRBD2 (6 bases). Trimming left V 6 bases short and J 2 bases short, with 7 bases between. In germline, CDR1 is LNHDA, CDR2 SQIVND (reference sequence). This CDR3 comprises 13 residues. The CDR3 is CASREGNTGELFF. The DNA for the CDR3 is TGTGCCAGTAGGGAGGGCAACACCGGGGAGCTGTTTTTT.

This clone was detected once. This sequence joins TRBV5-1 and TRBJ2-5; TRBD2 agrees at 13 bases. Germline trimming cut 4 bases from V and 10 bases from J; bases unmatched to any gene: 10. The CDR3 has 15 amino acids. Germline V gene lookup returns CDR1 SGHRS and CDR2 YFSETQ. The CDR3 region is CASSAGLAGANYQYF. CDR3 DNA sequence: TGCGCCAGCAGCGCCGGACTAGCGGGGGCCAACTACCAGTACTTC.

The J gene is TRBJ2-5, the V gene TRBV30; D gene ambiguous. This CDR3 is built from 14 residues. Per germline, CDR1 GTSNPN and CDR2 SVGIG (reference sequence). V lost 3 bases to trimming and J lost 2 bases, with 13 bases between them. The CDR3 DNA sequence: TGTGCCTGGAGGCCAGCCTCTAATCAAGAGACCCAGTACTTC. This sequence encodes CAWRPASNQETQYF. Together with reference TRBV30 and TRBJ2-5, the CDR3 gives the full variable domain: SQTIHQWPATLVQPVGSPLSLECTVEGTSNPNLYWYRQAAGRGLQLLFYSVGIGQISSEVPQNLSASRPQDRQFILSSKKLLLSDSGFYLCAWRPASNQETQYFGPGTRLLVL.

CDR3 in DNA: TGTGCCAGTAGATTAAGTGACAGGGGAAACTATGGCTACACCTTC. This sequence encodes CASRLSDRGNYGYTF. The chain couples TRBV19 to TRBJ1-2; the match to TRBD1 covers 8 bases. CDR3 length equals 15 residues. The trim removed 6 bases at V and 2 bases at J, leaving 8 bases unmatched. Germline V gene lookup returns CDR1 LNHDA and CDR2 SQIVND (reference sequence).

The chain joins TRBV6-5 to TRBJ1-2, with TRBD1 matching 9 bases. Germline V gene sequence: CDR1 MNHEY, CDR2 SVGAGI. CDR3 size: 14 residues. Germline trimming cut 0 bases from V and 9 bases from J; bases unmatched to any gene: 5. In nucleotides, the CDR3 is TGTGCCAGCAGTTACTCCCGGGACAGGGCAAGCTACACCTTC. It yields the protein CASSYSRDRASYTF.

The chain recombines TRBV5-1 with TRBJ2-5; D may be TRBD1 (6 bases). CDR1 is SGHRS, CDR2 YFSETQ, per germline. V dropped 4 bases and J dropped 4 bases, with 14 bases sitting between them. The CDR3 covers 14 residues. In DNA, the CDR3 is TGCGCCAGCAGCGGAGGACAGCGACGAGAGACCCAGTACTTC. This encodes CASSGGQRRETQYF.

This clone appeared a single time. The chain combines TRBV5-6 with TRBJ1-6; 11 bases match TRBD1. V was clipped by 3 bases and J by 9 bases; unmatched bases: 5. Germline V gene lookup returns CDR1 SGHDT and CDR2 YYEEEE. This CDR3 spans 15 amino acids. The CDR3 protein is CASSWGQGVGSPLHF. The DNA for the CDR3 is TGTGCCAGCAGCTGGGGACAGGGGGTGGGTTCACCCCTCCACTTT.

CDR3 residues: CASSLGYGEQYV. Written as DNA, the CDR3 is TGTGCCAGCAGTTTAGGGTACGGTGAGCAGTACGTC. V and J are TRBV12-3 or TRBV12-4 and TRBJ2-7; no reliable D call. V shed 1 base and J shed 7 bases, with 8 bases lying between them. The CDR3 is made up of 12 amino acids.

V and J are TRBV6-5 and TRBJ2-1; D not certain. The CDR3 sequence is 15 residues long. Germline CDR1 MNHEY, CDR2 SVGAGI. Trimming removed 7 bases at V and 2 bases at J, with 15 bases between. CDR3 DNA: TGTGCCAGCACCTTATTCGGCCCGGCCTACAATGAGCAGTTCTTC. It specifies CASTLFGPAYNEQFF.

The table lists this clone with a count of one. This sequence joins TRBV18 and TRBJ2-1; maybe TRBD2 (6 bases). The CDR3 is 15 amino acids. V dropped 1 base and J dropped 3 bases, with 10 bases sitting between them. CDR1 is KGHSH and CDR2 is LQKENI in the germline V gene. Here the CDR3 reads CASSPLWGVYNEQFF. The CDR3, as DNA: TGTGCCAGCTCACCACTGTGGGGGGTCTACAATGAGCAGTTCTTC.

DNA of the CDR3: TGTGCCAGCAGCGGAGGGCTCAACGCTAACTATGGCTACACCTTC. Amino acid sequence: CASSGGLNANYGYTF. The chain couples TRBV6-5 to TRBJ1-2; no clear D. Between the trimmed V and J ends, which lost 6 bases and 0 bases, there was a span of 14 bases. Germline CDR1 MNHEY, CDR2 SVGAGI. CDR3 length: 15 residues.

The CDR3 coding sequence is TGTGCCAGCAGGACAGGGGAGGGGAACTATGGCTACACCTTC. Translated, it gives CASRTGEGNYGYTF. J is TRBJ1-2 and V is TRBV6-4; 8 nucleotides align to TRBD1. CDR1 and CDR2 (germline): MRHNA, SNTAGT. Trimming at V came to 6 bases and at J to 2 bases, leaving 5 bases not matched to a gene. The CDR3 runs to 14 residues.

The chain couples TRBV6-1 to TRBJ1-3; D gene unclear. CDR3 length: 17 amino acids. Trimming removed 0 bases at V and 0 bases at J, with 12 bases between. The germline V gene encodes CDR1 MNHNS and CDR2 SASEGT. CDR3 in amino acids: CASSEATARGSGNTIYF. CDR3 DNA sequence: TGTGCCAGCAGTGAAGCCACGGCCCGAGGCTCTGGAAACACCATATATTTT.

The genes are TRBV7-2 and TRBJ1-2; no firm D call. The CDR3 totals 14 residues. The germline V gene has CDR1 SGHTA and CDR2 FQGNSA. Between the trimmed V and J ends, which lost 1 base and 2 bases, there was a span of 8 bases. The CDR3 nucleotides are TGTGCCAGCAGCTTAGGCCCAGGAAACTATGGCTACACCTTC. Its protein is CASSLGPGNYGYTF.

The V and J genes are TRBV10-1 and TRBJ2-4; D is ambiguous. Trimming left V 0 bases short and J 8 bases short, with 8 bases between. Germline values: CDR1 WNHNN, CDR2 SYGVQD (reference sequence). The CDR3 has 13 residues. As DNA, the CDR3 is TGCGCCAGCAGTGAGTCGGAGATGCACATTCAGTACTTC. Its protein product is CASSESEMHIQYF.

This clone showed up just a few times. The chain combines TRBV7-2 with TRBJ2-2; D ambiguous. Trimming stripped 1 base from V and 4 bases from J, with 7 bases between. The CDR3 extends over 14 amino acids. Germline V lookup: CDR1 SGHTA, CDR2 FQGNSA. CDR3 in DNA: TGTGCCAGCAGCTTAGGTTTGTTCACCGGGGAGCTGTTTTTT. The encoded protein is CASSLGLFTGELFF. The full variable domain, completed using reference TRBV7-2 and TRBJ2-2, is GAGVSQSPSNKVTEKGKDVELRCDPISGHTALYWYRQSLGQGLEFLIYFQGNSAPDKSGLPSDRFSAERTGGSVSTLTIQRTQQEDSAVYLCASSLGLFTGELFFGEGSRLTVL.

This chain links TRBV5-1 with TRBJ1-6; D possibly corresponds to TRBD1 (6 bases). This CDR3 has 15 amino acids. Germline values: CDR1 SGHRS, CDR2 YFSETQ. Trimming left V 0 bases short and J 10 bases short, with 14 bases between. This CDR3 reads CASSLVFGGRSPLHF. DNA of the CDR3: TGCGCCAGCAGCTTGGTATTTGGGGGGCGATCACCCCTCCACTTT.